Sequencing of this TCR beta chain was carried out in a study of naive and memory T cell subsets. The junction had 2 bases not matched to a gene; V was cut back by 3 bases and J by 6 bases. The CDR3 is made up of 15 amino acids. CDR1 is SGHTA, CDR2 FQGTGA, per germline. Comments on this clonotype: What it binds is not known.

The study, taken as a whole, reports: A few larger clonotypes appeared in naive repertoires, especially CD8, possibly memory cells re-expressing CD45RA. Findings for naive and memory subsets could not be checked against ground truth. In naive cells, over 95% of TCR sequences were seen only once. Gini index rose across naive, CM, EM and EMRA in CD4 and CD8.

An equimolar mix of two oligonucleotides served as the beta constant-region primer for TRBC1 and TRBC2. Four rounds of PCR amplified the ligated cDNA using nested alpha and beta constant-region primers plus SP2. A single record per CDR3 protein comes from TCRdb applying MiXCR to the UMI-ligation and nested PCR reads. Among some 110,000 distinct CDR3 sequences listed, around 15% were seen once. Input material: naive CD8+ T cells from blood. This TCR derives from a human donor in good health. V gene TRBV7-3 combines with J gene TRBJ1-4; TRBD1 aligns across 12 bases. The CDR3 DNA reads TGTGCCAGCAGCTTGGGGACAGGGGGCGATGAAAAACTGTTTTTT. This codes for CASSLGTGGDEKLFF.